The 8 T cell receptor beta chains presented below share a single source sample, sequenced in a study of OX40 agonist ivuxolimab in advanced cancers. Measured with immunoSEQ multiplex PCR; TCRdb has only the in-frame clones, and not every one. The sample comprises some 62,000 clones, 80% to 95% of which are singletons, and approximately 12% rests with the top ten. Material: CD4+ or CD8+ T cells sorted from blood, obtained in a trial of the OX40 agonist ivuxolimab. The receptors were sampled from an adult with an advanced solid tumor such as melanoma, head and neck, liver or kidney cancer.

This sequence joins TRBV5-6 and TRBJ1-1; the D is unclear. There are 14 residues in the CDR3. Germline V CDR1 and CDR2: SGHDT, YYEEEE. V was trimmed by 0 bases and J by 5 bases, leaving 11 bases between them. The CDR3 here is CASSLAVGFTEAFF. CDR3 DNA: TGTGCCAGCAGCTTGGCCGTAGGGTTTACTGAAGCTTTCTTT.

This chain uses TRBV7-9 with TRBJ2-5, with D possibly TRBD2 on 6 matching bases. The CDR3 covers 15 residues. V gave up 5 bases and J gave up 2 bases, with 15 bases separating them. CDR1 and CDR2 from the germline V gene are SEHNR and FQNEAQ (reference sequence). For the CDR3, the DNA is TGTGCCAGCAGCCCAGGGACTGAGAAACAAGAGACCCAGTACTTC. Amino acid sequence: CASSPGTEKQETQYF.

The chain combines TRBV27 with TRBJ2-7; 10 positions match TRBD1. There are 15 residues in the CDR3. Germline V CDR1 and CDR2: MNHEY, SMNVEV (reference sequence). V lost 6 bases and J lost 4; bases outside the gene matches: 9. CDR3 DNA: TGTGCCAGCAGATCTCCGGGACAGGGGCTATACGAGCAGTACTTC. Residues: CASRSPGQGLYEQYF.

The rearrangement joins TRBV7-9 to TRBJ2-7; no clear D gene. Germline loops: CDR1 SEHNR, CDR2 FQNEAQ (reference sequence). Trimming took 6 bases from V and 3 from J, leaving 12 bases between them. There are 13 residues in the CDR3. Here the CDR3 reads CASRKALGYEQYF. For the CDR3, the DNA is TGTGCCAGCAGAAAGGCCCTGGGCTACGAGCAGTACTTC.

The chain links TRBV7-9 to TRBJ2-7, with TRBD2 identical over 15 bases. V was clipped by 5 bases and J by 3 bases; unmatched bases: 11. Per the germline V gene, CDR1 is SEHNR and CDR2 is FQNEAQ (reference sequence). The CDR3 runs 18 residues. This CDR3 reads CASSTNRGTSGRFYEQYF. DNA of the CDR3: TGTGCCAGCAGCACTAATCGCGGGACTAGCGGGAGGTTCTACGAGCAGTACTTC.

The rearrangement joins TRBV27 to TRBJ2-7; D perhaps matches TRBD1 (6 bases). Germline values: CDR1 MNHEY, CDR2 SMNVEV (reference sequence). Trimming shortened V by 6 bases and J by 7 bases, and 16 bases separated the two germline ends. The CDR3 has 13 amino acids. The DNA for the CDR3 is TGTGCCAGCAGGGTGGGGGCTCTAAGGGAGCAGTACTTC. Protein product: CASRVGALREQYF.

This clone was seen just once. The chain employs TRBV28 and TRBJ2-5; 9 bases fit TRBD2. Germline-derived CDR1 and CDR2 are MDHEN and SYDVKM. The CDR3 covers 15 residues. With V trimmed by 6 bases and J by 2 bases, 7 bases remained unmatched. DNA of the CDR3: TGTGCCAGCAGATGGCGGGAGGGCGCGCAAGAGACCCAGTACTTC. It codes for CASRWREGAQETQYF.

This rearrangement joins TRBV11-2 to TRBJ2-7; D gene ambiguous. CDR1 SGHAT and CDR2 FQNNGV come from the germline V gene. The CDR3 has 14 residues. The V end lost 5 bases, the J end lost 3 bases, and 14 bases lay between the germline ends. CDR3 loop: CASSQKRLDYEQYF. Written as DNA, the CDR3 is TGTGCCAGCAGCCAAAAGCGCCTGGACTACGAGCAGTACTTC.